The 32 T cell receptor beta chains presented below share a single source sample, sequenced in a study of T cell clonality in common variable immunodeficiency (dated by TCRdb to between 2014 and 2016). Library prep was done by the immunoSEQ multiplex PCR assay. TCRdb retrieved this table from immuneACCESS and kept in-frame rearrangements only. Not all clones are present; in checked studies, unresolved V genes account for under half, and no reason is known for the remainder. The table notes about 52,000 clones here, none of them singletons. The leading ten clones occupy more than 1.5% of the sample. The sequenced sample was peripheral blood mononuclear cells. These receptors originate from a person aged 18 to 70 in good health.

This clone has a count of ten or more. The CDR3 extends 3 residues past the end of the read, so its final part is completed from the germline J gene. This chain uses TRBV4-2 with TRBJ2-5; 16 bases agree with TRBD2. Unmatched junction bases numbered 18, after V lost 3 bases and J lost 5 bases. This CDR3 has 21 amino acids. Germline CDR1 and CDR2: LGHNA and YNFKEQ. CDR3 DNA, as far as it was read: TGTGCCAGCAGCCAGGCAGGGACTAGCGGGAGGGGTGGGGGCAGGTGGGAGACC. The encoded protein is CASSQAGTSGRGGGRWET. In full, the CDR3 is CASSQAGTSGRGGGRWETQYF.

This clone was counted many times. The read falls 3 residues short of the CDR3 end, and the missing part is taken from the germline J gene. This chain uses TRBV6-2 or TRBV6-3 with TRBJ1-4; possible D gene TRBD1, 5 bases. V lost 5 bases and J 0 bases, leaving 13 bases between the germline ends. Germline CDR1 is MNHEY and CDR2 is SVGEGT. CDR3 length: 16 amino acids. CDR3 sequence: CASSPGEGTTNEKLFF. The CDR3 DNA, read in part, is TGTGCCAGCAGTCCGGGGGAAGGGACAACTAATGAAAAA.

This clone was detected many times. The sequence runs out 3 residues before the end of the CDR3; the remainder is reconstructed from the germline J gene. This chain links TRBV20-1 with TRBJ2-7; 9 nucleotides agree with TRBD1. Germline V CDR1 and CDR2: DFQATT, SNEGSKA (reference sequence). The CDR3 length is 13 residues. Trimming at V came to 4 bases and at J to 3 bases, leaving 4 bases not matched to a gene. The CDR3 here is CSANWDRDYEQYF. The part of the CDR3 DNA that was read is TGCAGTGCTAACTGGGACAGGGACTACGAG.

This clone occurred many times. The CDR3 is cut off 3 residues early in the read; its end comes from the germline J gene. The rearrangement joins TRBV2 to TRBJ2-7; 10 positions match TRBD1. The CDR3 totals 14 residues. CDR1 is SNHLY and CDR2 is FYNNEI in the germline V gene. Trimming took 7 bases from V and 0 from J; bases not matched to a gene: 3. The CDR3 bases that were read are TGTGCCAGCATTCGGACAGGGGGCTCCTACGAG. Amino acid sequence: CASIRTGGSYE. The complete CDR3 reads CASIRTGGSYEQYF. The entire variable domain, with the rest obtained from reference TRBV2 and TRBJ2-7, is as follows: EPEVTQTPSHQVTQMGQEVILRCVPISNHLYFYWYRQILGQKVEFLVSFYNNEISEKSEIFDDQFSVERPDGSNFTLKIRSTKLEDSAMYFCASIRTGGSYEQYFGPGTRLTVT.

This clone occurred a few times. The CDR3 is cut off 3 residues early in the read; its end comes from the germline J gene. The V call is TRBV7-9, the J call TRBJ2-2, with 8 bases matching TRBD1. Germline V gene lookup returns CDR1 SEHNR and CDR2 FQNEAQ (reference sequence). This CDR3 comprises 15 residues. Partial CDR3 DNA: TGTGCCAGCAGCGGGGGACAGGTACAGAATGAAAAG. Translation gives CASSGGQVQNEK. In full, the CDR3 is CASSGGQVQNEKLFF.

There are many counts of this clone. The CDR3 is cut off 3 residues early in the read; its end comes from the germline J gene. The V gene is TRBV20-1, the J gene TRBJ1-2; the match to TRBD1 covers 11 bases. Germline CDR1 and CDR2: DFQATT and SNEGSKA (reference sequence). V was pared by 0 bases and J by 3 bases, with 6 bases of the junction left unmatched. The CDR3 runs to 16 residues. The CDR3 loop is CSAREPGQGVYYGYTF. The part of the CDR3 DNA that was read is TGCAGTGCTAGAGAGCCGGGACAGGGGGTCTACTATGGC.

At least ten counts were recorded for this clone. The read terminates 3 residues ahead of where the CDR3 ends, so the germline J gene completes it. The chain recombines TRBV12-3 or TRBV12-4 with TRBJ2-7, with a possible D match to TRBD2 (5 bases). CDR3 length: 16 amino acids. Trimming cost V 3 bases and J 5 bases, with 20 bases left between them. The CDR3 DNA, read in part, is TGTGCCAGCAGTTTCATACGGGGAGTCTTGGCGAACGAG. This translates into CASSFIRGVLANE. In full, the CDR3 is CASSFIRGVLANEQYF.

This clone was picked up a small number of times. The sequenced fragment ends 3 residues before the CDR3 boundary, so the rest is inferred from the germline J gene. The chain couples TRBV18 to TRBJ2-2, with 7 positions matching TRBD1. Germline CDR1 KGHSH, CDR2 LQKENI. V lost 0 bases to trimming and J lost 2 bases; unmatched junction nucleotides: 3. The CDR3 loop spans 16 amino acids. The covered CDR3 bases are TGTGCCAGCTCACCACCAGGGGGCCCAAACACCGGGGAG. Its protein is CASSPPGGPNTGE. The whole CDR3 region reads CASSPPGGPNTGELFF.

There are many counts of this clone. The missing CDR3 end, 3 residues past where the read stops, is filled in from the germline J gene. This rearrangement joins TRBV7-2 to TRBJ2-3; 7 nucleotides match TRBD1. The germline V gene has CDR1 SGHTA and CDR2 FQGNSA. CDR3 length: 14 amino acids. The junction had 7 bases not matched to a gene; V was cut back by 5 bases and J by 5 bases. Incomplete CDR3 DNA: TGTGCCAGCAGCCATCAAGGGGGCGAAGATACG. Amino acid sequence: CASSHQGGEDT. The CDR3 in full is CASSHQGGEDTQYF.

This clone was observed many times. The DNA ends 3 residues before the CDR3 does, and the rest of the CDR3 is filled in from the germline J gene. J is TRBJ2-2 and V is TRBV18; 8 bases fit TRBD2. Trimming cost V 1 base and J 6 bases; bases outside gene matches: 7. The CDR3 is made up of 16 amino acids. Germline-derived CDR1 and CDR2 are KGHSH and LQKENI. Here the CDR3 reads CASSPRISGSAGELFF. Partial CDR3 DNA: TGTGCCAGCTCACCACGGATAAGCGGGAGCGCCGGGGAG.

This clone is medium-sized in the sample. The chain's CDR3 is CASSLSFKGENIQYF. The sequenced part of the CDR3 DNA is TGTGCCAGCAGCTTATCATTTAAGGGGGAAAACATT. V is TRBV11-2 and J is TRBJ2-4; D is possibly TRBD1 (6 bases). The sequence runs out 3 residues before the end of the CDR3; the remainder is reconstructed from the germline J gene. The CDR3 extends over 15 amino acids. Germline CDR1 reads SGHAT; CDR2 reads FQNNGV. With 2 bases removed from V and 5 bases from J, the gap between germline ends came to 13 bases.

This clone was seen repeatedly, ten times or more. At one end, the junction sequence differs from germline, possibly due to a read error. Sequencing ends 3 residues short of the CDR3 end; the germline J gene provides the rest. This rearrangement joins TRBV5-4 to TRBJ2-3; 8 positions agree with TRBD1. CDR1 is SGHNT, CDR2 YYREEE, per germline (reference sequence). The CDR3 spans 13 residues. The CDR3: CASRLDRADTQYF. CDR3 DNA (partial): TGTGCCAGCAGGTTGGACAGGGCAGATACG.

At least ten counts were recorded for this clone. The DNA ends 3 residues before the CDR3 does, and the rest of the CDR3 is filled in from the germline J gene. The chain uses TRBV10-2 and TRBJ2-2; TRBD1 agrees at 8 bases. The trim removed 2 bases at V and 6 bases at J, leaving 8 bases unmatched. The CDR3 is 16 residues long. Per the germline V gene, CDR1 is WSHSY and CDR2 is SAAADI. This chain's CDR3 is CASSEPPGQVAGELFF. Incomplete CDR3 DNA: TGCGCCAGCAGTGAGCCGCCGGGACAGGTGGCCGGGGAG.

This clone occurred many times. The read terminates 3 residues before the CDR3 end, so the remaining end is supplied by the germline J gene. The chain carries TRBV5-1 and TRBJ1-1; 7 nucleotides match TRBD1. This CDR3 region has 14 residues. Losses at the gene ends were 2 bases for V and 2 bases for J; bases not matched to a gene: 3. CDR1 and CDR2 from the germline V gene are SGHRS and YFSETQ. CDR3 bases read: TGCGCCAGCAGCTTTGACAGGGAAAACACTGAA. Amino acid sequence: CASSFDRENTE. The full CDR3 is CASSFDRENTEAFF.

This clone was seen many times. The CDR3 end lies 3 residues beyond the end of the read and is filled in from the germline J gene. The gene calls are TRBV20-1 and TRBJ2-1, with 7 positions matching TRBD2. CDR3 size: 16 residues. V was clipped by 0 bases and J by 9 bases; unmatched bases: 14. CDR1 and CDR2 from the germline V gene are DFQATT and SNEGSKA (reference sequence). CDR3 DNA, as far as it was read: TGCAGTGCTAGAGATCGGGCGTGGGGGGGACGGGGTGAG. As protein: CSARDRAWGGRGE. The CDR3 in its entirety is CSARDRAWGGRGEQFF.

This clone was picked up many times. The read terminates 3 residues ahead of where the CDR3 ends, so the germline J gene completes it. The chain employs TRBV10-3 and TRBJ2-7; tentatively, D is TRBD1 or TRBD2 (6 bases each). Trimming pared 7 bases from V and 0 bases from J, leaving 13 bases between. The CDR3 contains 14 residues. The germline V gene has CDR1 ENHRY and CDR2 SYGVKD. The DNA read from the CDR3 is TGTGCCATCAAACCCGGAGGGGGCTCCTACGAG. It translates to CAIKPGGGSYE. The CDR3 in its entirety is CAIKPGGGSYEQYF.

This clone showed up many times. The read is 3 residues too short to cover the CDR3 end, so that end is filled in from the germline J gene. The rearrangement joins TRBV5-1 to TRBJ2-2, with TRBD1 as a possible D gene (5 bases). Germline assignment: CDR1 SGHRS and CDR2 YFSETQ. Trimming shortened V by 0 bases and J by 2 bases, and 8 bases separated the two germline ends. The CDR3 is made up of 15 amino acids. CDR3 sequence: CASSLEGPNTGELFF. CDR3 DNA (partial): TGCGCCAGCAGCTTGGAGGGGCCCAACACCGGGGAG.

At least ten counts were recorded for this clone. The read stops 3 residues short of the end of the CDR3; the missing end is completed from the germline J gene. This rearrangement joins TRBV5-1 to TRBJ2-1; no clear D gene. Germline V lookup: CDR1 SGHRS, CDR2 YFSETQ. CDR3 length: 16 amino acids. The V end was cut by 4 bases, the J end by 2 bases, with 16 bases between. The DNA read from the CDR3 is TGCGCCAGCAGCCTGACGACACCTCCGGCCTACAATGAG. It encodes CASSLTTPPAYNE. The entire CDR3 reads CASSLTTPPAYNEQFF.

This clone was recorded many times. From the germline J gene comes the end of the CDR3, since the read stops 3 residues before it. The chain links TRBV5-6 to TRBJ1-6, with D unclear. Trimming removed 0 bases from V and 10 bases from J, with 8 bases in between. This CDR3 comprises 13 residues. Looked up from germline, CDR1 is SGHDT and CDR2 is YYEEEE. Here the CDR3 reads CASSLGSGSPLHF. The covered CDR3 bases are TGTGCCAGCAGCTTGGGCAGCGGCTCACCC.

This clone was seen ten or more times. Coverage ceases 3 residues before the CDR3 finishes, and the germline J gene fills in the end. This chain links TRBV7-9 with TRBJ1-4; no clear D. The CDR3 sequence is 15 residues long. V was pared by 6 bases and J by 8 bases, with 19 bases between. The germline V gene has CDR1 SEHNR and CDR2 FQNEAQ (reference sequence). The part of the CDR3 DNA that was read is TGTGCCAGCAGAGGATACCGAGACGCGGAAGAAAAA. Protein product: CASRGYRDAEEK. The whole CDR3 protein reads CASRGYRDAEEKLFF.

Remarks on this clone: The sequence runs out 3 residues before the end of the CDR3; the remainder is reconstructed from the germline J gene. The V call is TRBV19, the J call TRBJ2-3; D is possibly TRBD1 (5 bases). Germline V gene data show CDR1 as LNHDA and CDR2 as SQIVND (reference sequence). This CDR3 has 20 amino acids. CDR3 bases read: TGTGCCAGTAGTGCAACCGTCAGGGTTGCCGGGTGGCAAGGGAATCAGCCG. Its protein product is CASSATVRVAGWQGNQP. The complete CDR3 sequence is CASSATVRVAGWQGNQPQYF.

This clone was seen at least ten times. The CDR3 DNA, read in part, is TGCGCCAGCAGGACAGACAATGAAAAA. It codes for CASRTDNEK. The whole CDR3 sequence reads CASRTDNEKLFF. The chain links TRBV5-1 to TRBJ1-4, with D possibly being TRBD1 (5 bases). The read ends 3 residues early relative to the CDR3; the germline J gene fills the gap. CDR1 is SGHRS, CDR2 YFSETQ, per germline. Trimming took off 5 bases at V and 5 bases at J, with 7 bases between the two ends. There are 12 residues in the CDR3.

This clone was seen repeatedly, ten times or more. The missing CDR3 end, 3 residues past where the read stops, is filled in from the germline J gene. The V call is TRBV12-3 or TRBV12-4, the J call TRBJ2-7; 7 nucleotides match TRBD1. The CDR3 sequence is 14 residues long. V was clipped by 7 bases and J by 5 bases; unmatched bases: 11. The CDR3 sequence: CASTEGQTKNEQYF. The CDR3 bases that were read are TGTGCCAGCACTGAGGGACAGACGAAAAACGAG.

This clone was seen many times. The DNA ends 3 residues before the CDR3 does, and the rest of the CDR3 is filled in from the germline J gene. V is TRBV20-1 and J is TRBJ2-3, with D possibly TRBD2 on 6 matching bases. Trimming removed 5 bases from V and 2 bases from J, with 11 bases in between. The germline gives CDR1 DFQATT, CDR2 SNEGSKA (reference sequence). The CDR3 loop spans 13 amino acids. CDR3: CSAWVADTDTQYF. The CDR3 DNA, read in part, is TGCAGTGCTTGGGTAGCGGACACAGATACG.

This clone has a handful of counts. The read gets to within 3 residues of the CDR3 end, and the germline J gene fills in the rest. In the same sample, other DNA sequences code for this CDR3. The chain has TRBV18 and TRBJ1-1; no reliable D call. The CDR3 has 18 residues. Trimming stripped 3 bases from V and 0 bases from J, with 20 bases between. Germline-derived CDR1 and CDR2 are KGHSH and LQKENI. CDR3 sequence reads: CASSPRRAAGPMNTEAFF. CDR3 DNA, as far as it was read: TGTGCCAGCTCACCTCGAAGAGCTGCGGGCCCAATGAACACTGAA.

In its sample, this clone was seen many times. The read gets to within 3 residues of the CDR3 end, and the germline J gene fills in the rest. The gene calls are TRBV6-2 or TRBV6-3 and TRBJ2-5, with 13 bases lining up with TRBD2. The CDR3 contains 15 residues. The germline V gene has CDR1 MNHEY and CDR2 SVGEGT. V trimming: 6 bases; J trimming: 5 bases; junction bases outside the gene matches: 6. Incomplete CDR3 DNA: TGTGCCAGCAGCCGTGGACTAGCGGGAGTTGAGACC. The encoded protein is CASSRGLAGVET. The CDR3 reads in full as CASSRGLAGVETQYF.

This clone showed up many times. The sequence runs out 3 residues before the end of the CDR3; the remainder is reconstructed from the germline J gene. The chain couples TRBV2 to TRBJ2-5; 16 bases are a match to TRBD2. The CDR3 sequence is 17 residues long. The J segment lost 5 bases and the V segment lost 7 bases, leaving 10 bases of the junction unmatched. The germline CDR1 and CDR2 sequences are SNHLY and FYNNEI. The sequenced CDR3 bases are TGTGCCAGCATGCCGGGACTAGCGGGGGGGCTTAGTGAGACC. As protein: CASMPGLAGGLSET. The entire CDR3 protein is CASMPGLAGGLSETQYF.

Turning to this clone: One end of the junction varies from germline; a read error may be responsible. The sample contains more than one DNA sequence encoding this CDR3. The CDR3 is CAWSLESGNTIYF. Incomplete CDR3 DNA: TGTGCCTGGAGTCTAGAGAGCGGAAACACA. The rearrangement joins TRBV30 to TRBJ1-3, with D uncertain. The CDR3 is cut off 3 residues early in the read; its end comes from the germline J gene. This CDR3 spans 13 amino acids. Germline CDR1 and CDR2: GTSNPN and SVGIG (reference sequence).

CDR3: CASSYGQGYNSPLHF. CDR3 DNA (partial): TGTGCCAGCAGCTACGGACAGGGGTATAATTCACCC. The J gene is TRBJ1-6, the V gene TRBV7-2; 9 positions agree with TRBD1. The read terminates 3 residues before the CDR3 end, so the remaining end is supplied by the germline J gene. Trimming cost V 4 bases and J 4 bases; bases outside gene matches: 2. This CDR3 contains 15 residues. Per the germline V gene, CDR1 is SGHTA and CDR2 is FQGNSA.

The sample holds many counts of this clone. The read finishes 3 residues shy of the CDR3 end, and the germline J gene is used to complete it. This rearrangement joins TRBV5-1 to TRBJ2-7; weak D call: TRBD1 (10 bases). CDR3 length: 18 residues. Trimming shortened V by 5 bases and J by 3 bases, and 27 bases separated the two germline ends. The V gene's germline CDR1 is SGHRS and CDR2 YFSETQ. The CDR3 reads CASRLRGTGETSGYEQYF. The sequenced CDR3 bases are TGCGCCAGCAGGCTAAGAGGGACAGGGGAGACTAGCGGCTACGAG.

This clone was detected only a few times. The read finishes 3 residues shy of the CDR3 end, and the germline J gene is used to complete it. The chain carries TRBV18 and TRBJ1-5; a possible D gene is TRBD1 (5 bases). V was cut by 3 bases and J by 4 bases, with 16 bases left in between. The germline gives CDR1 KGHSH, CDR2 LQKENI. This CDR3 comprises 16 residues. The CDR3 bases that were read are TGTGCCAGCTCACCGGAATTCCGGGGGTCGAATCAGCCC. It codes for CASSPEFRGSNQP. The full CDR3 is CASSPEFRGSNQPQHF.

To note about this clone: The read finishes 3 residues shy of the CDR3 end, and the germline J gene is used to complete it. The V gene is TRBV11-2, the J gene TRBJ1-5, with 7 positions matching TRBD1. CDR3 size: 13 residues. The V gene's germline CDR1 is SGHAT and CDR2 FQNNGV. V lost 4 bases and J lost 7; bases outside the gene matches: 4. CDR3 bases read: TGTGCCAGCAGCTCAGCAGGGGGGCAGCCC. This translates into CASSSAGGQP. The whole CDR3 sequence is CASSSAGGQPQHF.